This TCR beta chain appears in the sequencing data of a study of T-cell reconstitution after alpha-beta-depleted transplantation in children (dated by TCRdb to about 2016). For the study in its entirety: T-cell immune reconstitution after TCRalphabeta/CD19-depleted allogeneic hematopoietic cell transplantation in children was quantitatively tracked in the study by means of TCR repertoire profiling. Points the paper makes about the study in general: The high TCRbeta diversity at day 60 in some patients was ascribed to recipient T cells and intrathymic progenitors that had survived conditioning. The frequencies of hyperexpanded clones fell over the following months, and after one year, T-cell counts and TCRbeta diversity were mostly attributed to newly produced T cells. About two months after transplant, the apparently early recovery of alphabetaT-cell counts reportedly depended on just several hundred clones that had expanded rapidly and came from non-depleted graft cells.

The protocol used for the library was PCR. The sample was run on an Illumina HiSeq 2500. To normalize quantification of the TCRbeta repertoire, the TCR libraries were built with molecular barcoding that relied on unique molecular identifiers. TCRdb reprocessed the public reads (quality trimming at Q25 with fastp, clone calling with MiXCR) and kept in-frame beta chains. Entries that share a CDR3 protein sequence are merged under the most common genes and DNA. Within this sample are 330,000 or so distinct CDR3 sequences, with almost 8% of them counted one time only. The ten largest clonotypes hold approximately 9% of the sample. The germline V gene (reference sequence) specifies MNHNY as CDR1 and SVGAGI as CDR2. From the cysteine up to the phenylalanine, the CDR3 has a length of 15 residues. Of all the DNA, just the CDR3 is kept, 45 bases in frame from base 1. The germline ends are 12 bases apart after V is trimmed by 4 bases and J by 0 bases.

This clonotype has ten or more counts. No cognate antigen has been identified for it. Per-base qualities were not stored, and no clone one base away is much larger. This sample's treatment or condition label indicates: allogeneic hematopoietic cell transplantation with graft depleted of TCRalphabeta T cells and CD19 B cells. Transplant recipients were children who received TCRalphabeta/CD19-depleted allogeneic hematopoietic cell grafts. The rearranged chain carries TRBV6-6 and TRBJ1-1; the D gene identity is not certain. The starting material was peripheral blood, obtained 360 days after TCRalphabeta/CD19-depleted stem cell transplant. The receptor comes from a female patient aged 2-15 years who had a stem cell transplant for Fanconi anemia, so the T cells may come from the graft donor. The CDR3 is CASSFSVYMNTEAFF. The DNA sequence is TGTGCCAGCAGTTTTAGTGTGTACATGAACACTGAAGCTTTCTTT.